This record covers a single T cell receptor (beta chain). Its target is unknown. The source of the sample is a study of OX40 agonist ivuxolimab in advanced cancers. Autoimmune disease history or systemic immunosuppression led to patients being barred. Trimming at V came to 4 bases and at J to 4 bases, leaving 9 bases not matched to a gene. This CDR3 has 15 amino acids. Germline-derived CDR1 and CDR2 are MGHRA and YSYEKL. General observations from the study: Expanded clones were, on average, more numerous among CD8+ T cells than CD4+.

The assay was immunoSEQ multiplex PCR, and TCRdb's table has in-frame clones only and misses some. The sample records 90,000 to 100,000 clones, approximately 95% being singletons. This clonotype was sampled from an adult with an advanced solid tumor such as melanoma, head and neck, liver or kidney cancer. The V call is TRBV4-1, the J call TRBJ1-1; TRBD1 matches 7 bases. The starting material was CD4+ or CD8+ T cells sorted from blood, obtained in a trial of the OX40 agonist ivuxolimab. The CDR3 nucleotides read TGCGCCAGCAGCCTAGTGACAGGGATTGGCACTGAAGCTTTCTTT. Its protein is CASSLVTGIGTEAFF.